One sample yielded the 11 T cell receptor beta chains listed below, sequenced in a study of cytomegalovirus exposure and HLA in healthy donors. Primers: 60 Vbeta forward and 13 Jbeta reverse. TCRdb's copy holds only in-frame clones and misses some; the assay was immunoSEQ multiplex PCR. The sample yields under 150,000 clones, 70% to 80% seen once. Material: PBMCs. Receptors were obtained from a human donor in good health.

The V gene is TRBV11-1, the J gene TRBJ1-6; TRBD1 matches 7 bases. The CDR3 has 16 residues. V lost 5 bases, J lost 5 bases, and 9 bases stayed unmatched. CDR1 SGHAT and CDR2 FQDESV come from the germline V gene (reference sequence). CDR3 protein: CASSLGDRINNSPLHF. The CDR3 DNA sequence: TGTGCCAGCAGCCTGGGGGACAGAATAAATAATTCACCCCTCCACTTT.

This chain joins TRBV6-6 and TRBJ2-7, with 9 bases identical to TRBD1. CDR3 size: 14 residues. Germline CDR1 is MNHNY and CDR2 is SVGAGI (reference sequence). V was pared by 10 bases and J by 6 bases, with 13 bases of the junction left unmatched. The CDR3 sequence: CAIDQTGGKGEQYF. In nucleotides, the CDR3 is TGTGCCATCGACCAGACAGGGGGGAAGGGCGAGCAGTACTTC.

V is TRBV7-9 and J is TRBJ1-4; 7 nucleotides align to TRBD1. V was clipped by 5 bases and J by 6 bases; unmatched bases: 9. Germline CDR1 SEHNR, CDR2 FQNEAQ (reference sequence). The CDR3 runs to 15 residues. This chain's CDR3 is CASSGVGGAYEKLFF. CDR3 bases: TGTGCCAGCAGCGGGGTAGGGGGCGCGTATGAAAAACTGTTTTTT.

This sequence joins TRBV5-1 and TRBJ1-1, with D maybe TRBD1 (5 bases). The CDR3 is 15 amino acids. Germline V gene sequence: CDR1 SGHRS, CDR2 YFSETQ. Trimming cost V 4 bases and J 0 bases, with 13 bases left between them. The CDR3 region has the DNA TGCGCCAGCAGCCCGGAGGGGAGCATGAACACTGAAGCTTTCTTT. Its translation: CASSPEGSMNTEAFF.

V gene TRBV5-6 combines with J gene TRBJ1-5; possible D gene TRBD1, 6 bases. Trimming took off 3 bases at V and 2 bases at J, with 15 bases between the two ends. Germline V gene lookup returns CDR1 SGHDT and CDR2 YYEEEE. CDR3 length: 16 residues. The CDR3 nucleotides are TGTGCCAGCAGCTCATCGAGGAGACAGGGCAATCAGCCCCAGCATTTT. Translated: CASSSSRRQGNQPQHF.

V usage is TRBV9 and J usage is TRBJ1-4; D call uncertain. The CDR3 runs 16 residues. Per germline, CDR1 SGDLS and CDR2 YYNGEE. Trimming pared 0 bases from V and 0 bases from J, leaving 9 bases between. CDR3 nucleotide sequence: TGTGCCAGCAGCGTAGACAGAGTTGCAACTAATGAAAAACTGTTTTTT. Translated, it gives CASSVDRVATNEKLFF.

The chain uses TRBV2 and TRBJ2-1; TRBD2 matches 11 bases. V lost 6 bases to trimming and J lost 1 base; unmatched junction nucleotides: 5. Germline-derived CDR1 and CDR2 are SNHLY and FYNNEI. CDR3 length: 16 residues. The CDR3 DNA sequence: TGTGCCAGCAGGTACTTAGCGGGAGGGTCCTACAATGAGCAGTTCTTC. Translating gives CASRYLAGGSYNEQFF.

This rearrangement joins TRBV4-3 to TRBJ2-7; D is perhaps TRBD2 (5 bases). Germline loops: CDR1 LGHNA, CDR2 YSLEER. Trimming stripped 0 bases from V and 0 bases from J, with 15 bases between. The CDR3 is made up of 17 amino acids. As DNA, the CDR3 is TGCGCCAGCAGCCAAGATCTCCCTGGCGGGCTCTCCTACGAGCAGTACTTC. As protein: CASSQDLPGGLSYEQYF.

CDR3 bases: TGTGCCAGCAGCGGAGCAGGAGTGGCGGGAGCGGGGGCCGGGGAGCTGTTTTTT. Translating gives CASSGAGVAGAGAGELFF. The chain combines TRBV9 with TRBJ2-2; 8 bases are a match to TRBD2. Germline CDR1 is SGDLS and CDR2 is YYNGEE. The CDR3 consists of 18 residues. With 3 bases clipped from V and 6 bases from J, the junction kept 16 bases outside the gene matches.

The chain links TRBV7-2 to TRBJ1-5; D might be TRBD1 (6 bases). CDR1 is SGHTA and CDR2 is FQGNSA in the germline V gene. This CDR3 is built from 17 residues. V lost 0 bases to trimming and J lost 3 bases, with 15 bases between them. This CDR3 reads CASSLARNRVSNQPQHF. CDR3 bases: TGTGCCAGCAGCTTAGCGCGTAACAGGGTTTCCAATCAGCCCCAGCATTTT.

The chain couples TRBV7-3 to TRBJ2-3, with TRBD2 identical over 10 bases. The V gene end was trimmed by 6 bases and the J gene end by 2 bases; junction bases not matched to a gene: 5. From germline, CDR1 is SGHTA and CDR2 FQGTGA. This CDR3 spans 15 amino acids. CDR3 coding DNA: TGTGCCAGCAGTTTAGCGGGGGGATACACAGATACGCAGTATTTT. It is translated as CASSLAGGYTDTQYF.